This T cell receptor (beta chain) was obtained from a study of cytomegalovirus exposure and HLA in healthy donors. In the case of this clone: Its antigen is unknown.

Unrecorded immune exposure was likely among donors, who were nominally healthy when sampled. PCR primers comprised 60 Vbeta and 13 Jbeta primers. TCRdb's copy holds only in-frame clones and misses some; the assay was immunoSEQ multiplex PCR. The profile shows 200,000 to 250,000 clones, roughly four fifths of them singletons. General study results and limits: In a later analysis, DRB1 alleles had the most associated TCRs; HLA-C alleles the fewest.

V lost 2 bases and J lost 5, with 8 bases in between. Germline loops: CDR1 SGHTA, CDR2 FQGTGA. The CDR3 is made up of 13 amino acids. The sequenced sample was PBMCs. This TCR was sampled from a middle-aged woman in good health and CMV-seronegative. V is TRBV7-3 and J is TRBJ2-3; D might be TRBD2 (5 bases). The CDR3 protein is CASSLREGDTQYF. The CDR3, as DNA: TGTGCCAGCAGCTTACGAGAGGGAGATACGCAGTATTTT.